These T cell receptor beta chains were read from a single sample in a study of OX40 agonist ivuxolimab in advanced cancers. Sequenced by immunoSEQ multiplex PCR; TCRdb stores in-frame clones only, minus some. In the table there are some 64,000 clones, 92% of which are singletons. The sample here was CD4+ or CD8+ T cells sorted from blood, taken in a trial of the OX40 agonist ivuxolimab. The source is an adult with an advanced solid tumor such as melanoma, head and neck, liver or kidney cancer. CDR3s include the opening cysteine and the closing phenylalanine or tryptophan. A D gene is named only where the DNA matches it firmly. A clone size is listed for some rows: how often the clone was seen (once, few, many), or a class if it is expanded.

J,size,V,D,CDR3,DNA
TRBJ2-1,NA,TRBV29-1,TRBD2,CSVAWRGGAYNEQFF,TGCAGCGTCGCATGGCGGGGGGGAGCTTACAATGAGCAGTTCTTC
TRBJ2-1,NA,TRBV15,NA,CATSRELTSSYNEQFF,TGTGCCACCAGCAGAGAACTGACAAGCTCCTACAATGAGCAGTTCTTC
TRBJ2-3,few,TRBV15,NA,CATRQDSTDTQYF,TGTGCCACCAGACAGGATAGCACAGATACGCAGTATTTT
TRBJ2-5,NA,TRBV13,NA,CASSLGGRGLQETQYF,TGTGCCAGCAGCTTAGGTGGGCGGGGGCTCCAAGAGACCCAGTACTTC
TRBJ1-2,NA,TRBV6-5,NA,CASEWQFYGYTF,TGTGCCAGCGAGTGGCAGTTCTATGGCTACACCTTC
TRBJ1-2,NA,TRBV7-9,NA,CASDRGYGYTF,TGTGCCAGCGACCGGGGTTATGGCTACACCTTC
TRBJ1-2,NA,TRBV27,NA,CASMPLGGGVNYGYTF,TGTGCCAGCATGCCCCTTGGAGGGGGTGTTAACTATGGCTACACCTTC
TRBJ2-2,NA,TRBV14,TRBD2,CASSQRLAGLTGELFF,TGTGCCAGCAGCCAAAGACTAGCGGGGCTCACCGGGGAGCTGTTTTTT
TRBJ2-7,NA,TRBV6-6,TRBD2,CASSHYRSGSSYEQYF,TGTGCCAGCAGTCATTACCGTAGCGGGAGCTCCTACGAGCAGTACTTC
TRBJ2-2,NA,TRBV7-2,TRBD1,CASSSFFFRTGGTGELFF,TGTGCCAGCAGCTCCTTCTTCTTCCGGACAGGGGGCACCGGGGAGCTGTTTTTT
TRBJ2-3,NA,TRBV18,NA,CASSPRGRGSDTQYF,TGTGCCAGCTCACCACGAGGCAGGGGCTCAGATACGCAGTATTTT
TRBJ2-2,once,TRBV29-1,NA,CSVMGAGLSGELFF,TGCAGCGTTATGGGGGCGGGATTGTCCGGGGAGCTGTTTTTT
TRBJ1-1,NA,TRBV7-7,NA,CASSLAADEAFF,TGTGCTAGCAGCTTAGCAGCAGATGAAGCTTTCTTT
TRBJ2-2,NA,TRBV7-3,TRBD1,CASSPRDRFTGELFF,TGTGCCAGCAGCCCCCGGGACAGATTTACCGGGGAGCTGTTTTTT
TRBJ2-2,NA,TRBV5-8,NA,CASSLGGAARELFF,TGTGCCAGCAGCTTGGGAGGGGCGGCGAGGGAGCTGTTTTTT
TRBJ1-1,once,TRBV30,TRBD1,CAWSYLDREAFF,TGTGCCTGGAGTTACTTGGACAGGGAAGCTTTCTTT
TRBJ2-1,NA,TRBV4-1,NA,CASSQRLASNNEQFF,TGCGCCAGCAGCCAACGCCTAGCGTCAAACAATGAGCAGTTCTTC
TRBJ2-2,NA,TRBV14,TRBD2,CASSLVTSAQNTGELFF,TGTGCCAGCAGCCTCGTAACTAGCGCCCAGAACACCGGGGAGCTGTTTTTT
TRBJ2-7,NA,TRBV6-1,TRBD1,CASSEPGTGNYEQYF,TGTGCCAGCAGTGAACCCGGGACAGGGAACTACGAGCAGTACTTC
TRBJ1-3,NA,TRBV6-5,TRBD1,CASRSQGATGNTIYF,TGTGCCAGCAGGTCACAGGGGGCGACTGGAAACACCATATATTTT